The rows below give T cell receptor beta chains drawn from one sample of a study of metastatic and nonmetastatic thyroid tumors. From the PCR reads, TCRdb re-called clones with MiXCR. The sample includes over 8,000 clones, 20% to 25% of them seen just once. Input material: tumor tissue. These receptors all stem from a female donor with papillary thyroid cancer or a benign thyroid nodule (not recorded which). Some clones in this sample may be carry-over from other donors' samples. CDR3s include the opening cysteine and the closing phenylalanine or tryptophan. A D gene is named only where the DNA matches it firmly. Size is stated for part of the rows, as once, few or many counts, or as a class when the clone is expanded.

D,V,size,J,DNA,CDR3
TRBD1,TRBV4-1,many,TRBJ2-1,TGCGCCAGCAGCCGGCCGGACAGGCCCCATGAGCAGTTCTTC,CASSRPDRPHEQFF
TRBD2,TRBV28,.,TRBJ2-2,TGTGCCAGCAGTTCTACGACTAGCGGCTACACCGGGGAGCTGTTTTTT,CASSSTTSGYTGELFF
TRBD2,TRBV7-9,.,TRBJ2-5,TGTGCCAGCAGCCAAGGACTAGCGCAAGAGACCCAGTACTTC,CASSQGLAQETQYF
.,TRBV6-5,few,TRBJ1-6,TGTGCCAACAGTAAATCGACTGGACATTCACCCCTCCACTTT,CANSKSTGHSPLHF
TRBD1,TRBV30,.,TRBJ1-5,TGTGCCTGGAGTGTTAAAGGGACAGGGAATCAGCCCCAGCATTTT,CAWSVKGTGNQPQHF
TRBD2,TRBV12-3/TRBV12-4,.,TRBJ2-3,TGTGCCAGCAGGACTAGCGCACCTAGCACAGATACGCAGTATTTT,CASRTSAPSTDTQYF
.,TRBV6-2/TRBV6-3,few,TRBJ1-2,TGTGCCAGCAGTTATGTAGCTAACTATGGCTACACCTTC,CASSYVANYGYTF
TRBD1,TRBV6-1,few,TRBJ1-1,TGTGCCAGCAGCTTCGGACAGGGGCCAAATGAAGCTTTCTTT,CASSFGQGPNEAFF
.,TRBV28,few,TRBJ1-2,TGTGCCAGCAGTTCTCCATCGGAGGGGACGAACTATGGCTACACCTTC,CASSSPSEGTNYGYTF
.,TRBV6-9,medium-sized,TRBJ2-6,TGTGCCAGCAGTTATGGAGACTCTGGGGCCAACGTCCTGACTTTC,CASSYGDSGANVLTF
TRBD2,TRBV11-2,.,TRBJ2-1,TGTGCCAGCAGCTTGGGACTAGCGGAAAACAATGAGCAGTTCTTC,CASSLGLAENNEQFF
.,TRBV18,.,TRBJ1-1,TGTGCCAGCTCACCATCCCGAGGGGGAGACACTGAAGCTTTCTTT,CASSPSRGGDTEAFF
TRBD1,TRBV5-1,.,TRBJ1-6,TGCGCCAGCAGCTTTTCCGGGACAGGGAATTCACCCCTCCACTTT,CASSFSGTGNSPLHF
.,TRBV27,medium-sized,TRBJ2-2,TGTGCCAGCCTCGGCCCAACCGGGACCGGGGAGCTGTTTTTT,CASLGPTGTGELFF
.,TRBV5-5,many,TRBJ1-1,TGTGCCAGCAGCTTGGATTCAGGCTTCGCTGAAGCTTTCTTT,CASSLDSGFAEAFF
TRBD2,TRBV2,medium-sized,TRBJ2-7,TGTGCCAGCAAACTAGCGGCCCCGGGGGTTTACGAGCAGTACTTC,CASKLAAPGVYEQYF
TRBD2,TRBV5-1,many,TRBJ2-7,TGCGCCAGCAGCGGTAGCGGGAGGGCGAACGAGCAGTACTTC,CASSGSGRANEQYF
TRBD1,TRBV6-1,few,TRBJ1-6,TGTGCCAGCAGTTTGGGGGACAGGGGATCACCCCTCCACTTT,CASSLGDRGSPLHF
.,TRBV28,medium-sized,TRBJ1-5,TGTGCCAGCAGTTCGGTGGGGGCAGGGTTTAATCAGCCCCAGCATTTT,CASSSVGAGFNQPQHF
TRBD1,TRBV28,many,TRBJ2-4,TGTGCCAGCAGTTTCCTGACAGGGGATAAAAACATTCAGTACTTC,CASSFLTGDKNIQYF
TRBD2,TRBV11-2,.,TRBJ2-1,TGTGCCAGTTGGACTAGCGCTACATCTAGTGAGCAGTTCTTC,CASWTSATSSEQFF
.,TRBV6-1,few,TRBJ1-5,TGTGCCAGCAGTCCTGTCATGAACGGGCAGCCCCAGCATTTT,CASSPVMNGQPQHF
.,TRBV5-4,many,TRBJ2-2,TGTGCCAGCAGCTTGTACGGCACCGGGGAGCTGTTTTTT,CASSLYGTGELFF
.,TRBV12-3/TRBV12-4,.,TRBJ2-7,TGTGCCAGCAGTTCCTACACCTCCTACGAGCAGTACTTC,CASSSYTSYEQYF
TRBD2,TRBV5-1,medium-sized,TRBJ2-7,TGCGCCAGCAGCCTTAGCGGGGGGACCTACGAGCAGTACTTC,CASSLSGGTYEQYF
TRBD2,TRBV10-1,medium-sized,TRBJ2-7,TGCGCCAGCAGTTTTGCTAGCGGGGGGCCCTACGAGCAGTACTTC,CASSFASGGPYEQYF
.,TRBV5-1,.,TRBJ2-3,TGCGCCAGCAGCCTGATGGCAGGGACCACAGATACGCAGTATTTT,CASSLMAGTTDTQYF
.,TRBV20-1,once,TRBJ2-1,TGCAGTGCTAGAGGGGCAGGTACAAGTGAGCAGTTCTTC,CSARGAGTSEQFF
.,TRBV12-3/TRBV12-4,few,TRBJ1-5,TGTGCCAGCAGTCCCCGGTGGGGGAATCAGCCCCAGCATTTT,CASSPRWGNQPQHF
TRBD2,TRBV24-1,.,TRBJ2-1,TGTGCCACCAGTGATATTAGGGGCGGGAGCTCCTACAATGAGCAGTTCTTC,CATSDIRGGSSYNEQFF
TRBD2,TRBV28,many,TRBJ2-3,TGTGCCAGCAGTTTAGAATGGCTAGCGGGAGGGACAGATACGCAGTATTTT,CASSLEWLAGGTDTQYF
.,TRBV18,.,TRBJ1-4,TGTGCCAGCTCATTAAATCCACCCGCGACAGGCCATAATGAAAAACTGTTTTTT,CASSLNPPATGHNEKLFF
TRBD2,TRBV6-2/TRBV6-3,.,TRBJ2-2,TGTGCCAGCAGTTACACACCGGGACTAGCGTCAGACACCGGGGAGCTGTTTTTT,CASSYTPGLASDTGELFF
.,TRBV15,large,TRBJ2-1,TGTGCCACCAGCAGAGGGATAGGGGACAATGAGCAGTTCTTC,CATSRGIGDNEQFF
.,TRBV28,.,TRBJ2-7,TGTGCCAGCAGGTTGGGGGGGGCGGACCTAACCTACGAGCAGTACTTC,CASRLGGADLTYEQYF
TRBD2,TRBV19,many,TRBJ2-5,TGTGCCAGTAGTATAACTAGCGGGAGGATAGAGACCCAGTACTTC,CASSITSGRIETQYF
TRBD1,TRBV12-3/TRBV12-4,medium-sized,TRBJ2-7,TGTGCCAGCAGTCGACAGGGGGCATATGGAGAGCAGTACTTC,CASSRQGAYGEQYF
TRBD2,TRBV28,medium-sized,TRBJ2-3,TGTGCCAGCAGTTTGTTTATGCGGTTAGCGGGGGCAGATACGCAGTATTTT,CASSLFMRLAGADTQYF
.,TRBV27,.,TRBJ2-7,TGTGCCAGCAGTGTGTCCCCCAGGTACTACGAGCAGTACTTC,CASSVSPRYYEQYF
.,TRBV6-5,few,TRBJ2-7,TGTGCCAGCAGTTACTTAACAGGGCCTACCAACGAGCAGTACTTC,CASSYLTGPTNEQYF
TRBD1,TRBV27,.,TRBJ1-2,TGTGCCAGCAGTCCCAGGACAGGGGAAAACTATGGCTACACCTTC,CASSPRTGENYGYTF
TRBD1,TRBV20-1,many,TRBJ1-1,TGCAGTGCACACAGGGGGCTAAGGATGAACACTGAAGCTTTCTTT,CSAHRGLRMNTEAFF